This entry features one T cell receptor beta chain sequence. What it binds is unknown. Libraries were prepared by immunoSEQ multiplex PCR; TCRdb keeps only in-frame clonotypes and omits some of them. The table records roughly 100,000 clones, less than 90% of them present only once. The sample originates from a study of cytomegalovirus exposure and HLA in healthy donors. Study summary: In a later analysis, the approximately 120 validation repertoires were reported to have used the same platform as the 600 to 800 first-cohort repertoires.

The CDR3 totals 15 residues. CDR1 and CDR2 (germline): MNHEY, SMNVEV (reference sequence). The V gene lost 3 bases and the J gene lost 3 bases, with 12 bases spanning the gap. Study-level findings and limits: Rare sequences made up most TCRs, while some public TCRs were found in many donors. The study labeled 164 TCR beta chains cytomegalovirus-associated. In vitro data verified a few CMV-associated chains as specific for CMV antigens.

The rearrangement joins TRBV27 to TRBJ1-5, with D possibly matching TRBD1 (6 bases). The specimen sequenced was PBMCs. This TCR was sampled from a woman younger than 30 in good health and CMV-seropositive. Here the CDR3 DNA reads TGTGCCAGCAGTTTCTCACGGGACACCAATCAGCCCCAGCATTTT. It codes for CASSFSRDTNQPQHF.